This T cell receptor beta chain was found in a study of cytomegalovirus exposure and HLA in healthy donors. Overall study findings and caveats: Trimming of TCR beta V- and J-genes showed a link, identified in a later analysis, to a missense DCLRE1C variant. Per a later analysis, HLA-associated TCR beta chains showed more clonal expansion than other, equally common TCR beta chains. Later on, an analysis tied 15,000 or so TCR beta sequences to HLA alleles at 0.05 false discovery rate.

CDR3 length equals 15 residues. Germline assignment: CDR1 SGHRS and CDR2 YFSETQ. This clone has only a few counts. Its antigen is currently unknown. PCR primers comprised 60 Vbeta and 13 Jbeta primers. Assay: immunoSEQ multiplex PCR; the TCRdb copy retains only in-frame clones and omits some. The sample holds 90,000 to 120,000 clones; around 73% are singletons and the top ten take 7% to 8%. Source material: PBMCs. The chain couples TRBV5-1 to TRBJ2-5; weak D call: TRBD1 (6 bases). The J call could be wrong; TRBJ2-7 is a better fit for the DNA end. The sequence derives from a man under 40 in good health and CMV-seronegative. The CDR3 spells CASSGRDTDSYEQYF. The CDR3 DNA follows: TGCGCCAGCAGCGGACGGGACACCGACTCCTACGAGCAGTACTTC.